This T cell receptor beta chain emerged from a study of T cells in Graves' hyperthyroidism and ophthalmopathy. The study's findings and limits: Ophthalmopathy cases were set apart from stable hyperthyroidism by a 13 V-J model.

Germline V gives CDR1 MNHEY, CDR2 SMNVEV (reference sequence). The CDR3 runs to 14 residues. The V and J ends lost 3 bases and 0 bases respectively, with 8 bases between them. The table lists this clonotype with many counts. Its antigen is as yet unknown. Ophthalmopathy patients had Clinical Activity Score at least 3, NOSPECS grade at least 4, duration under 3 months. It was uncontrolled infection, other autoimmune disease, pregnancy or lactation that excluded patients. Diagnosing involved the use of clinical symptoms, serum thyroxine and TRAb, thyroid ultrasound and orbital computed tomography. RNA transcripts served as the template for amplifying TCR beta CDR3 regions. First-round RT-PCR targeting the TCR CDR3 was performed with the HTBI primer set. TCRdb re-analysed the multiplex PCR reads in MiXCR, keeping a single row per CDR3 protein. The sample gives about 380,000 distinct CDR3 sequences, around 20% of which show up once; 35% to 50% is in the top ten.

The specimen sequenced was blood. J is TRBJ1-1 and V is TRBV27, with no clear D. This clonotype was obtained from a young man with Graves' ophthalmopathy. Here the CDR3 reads CASSLLSVNTEAFF. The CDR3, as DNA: TGTGCCAGCAGTTTGTTATCCGTGAACACTGAAGCTTTCTTT.